This is a list of T cell receptor beta chains from one sample in a study of T cell responses to AZD1222 COVID-19 vaccine. The repertoire was sequenced with immunoSEQ multiplex PCR; TCRdb's copy has only in-frame clones and lacks some. The top ten clones hold around 4% of a sample with 100,000 to 150,000 clones, roughly 90% of them seen once. The sequencing here drew on peripheral blood, taken on day 0 of AZD1222 vaccination. Receptors originate from an adult in good health. Both conserved end residues are part of each CDR3. A D gene is named only where the DNA matches it firmly. The listing skips clone size in some rows; elsewhere it reads once, few, many or a size class.

once	TRBJ2-7	TRBV28	TRBD2	CASSLAGVSYEQYF	TGTGCCAGCAGCTTAGCGGGTGTCTCCTACGAGCAGTACTTC
-	TRBJ1-1	TRBV11-2	-	CASSLTGFGKATEAFF	TGTGCCAGCAGCTTAACTGGATTCGGGAAGGCCACTGAAGCTTTCTTT
-	TRBJ1-6	TRBV5-1	TRBD1	CASSQKGGKGQAGSPLHF	TGCGCCAGCAGCCAAAAGGGTGGCAAAGGACAGGCAGGTTCACCCCTCCACTTT
-	TRBJ2-7	TRBV27	-	CASSLLAGQKEQYF	TGTGCCAGCAGTTTACTGGCAGGGCAAAAAGAGCAGTACTTC
-	TRBJ2-7	TRBV18	-	CASSPTVVGLGSYEQYF	TGTGCCAGCTCACCAACAGTTGTGGGCCTCGGCTCCTACGAGCAGTACTTC
-	TRBJ2-7	TRBV10-3	TRBD1	CAISPGQRSSYEQYF	TGTGCCATCAGTCCGGGACAGAGGAGCTCCTACGAGCAGTACTTC
once	TRBJ2-3	TRBV5-1	TRBD2	CASSLVGGADTQYF	TGCGCCAGCAGCTTGGTCGGGGGGGCAGATACGCAGTATTTT
-	TRBJ2-2	TRBV7-2	-	CASSLWLGGNTGELFF	TGTGCCAGCAGCTTATGGTTGGGGGGGAACACCGGGGAGCTGTTTTTT
-	TRBJ1-2	TRBV7-9	TRBD1	CASSIGTAPHGYTF	TGTGCCAGCAGCATTGGGACAGCCCCGCATGGCTACACCTTC
-	TRBJ1-6	TRBV5-1	-	CASPPRSCNSPLHF	TGCGCCAGCCCCCCCCGCTCATGTAATTCACCCCTCCACTTT
few	TRBJ1-5	TRBV3-1/TRBV3-2	-	CASSPILGKAKSSLCGNQPQHF	TGTGCCAGCAGCCCCATATTAGGAAAGGCGAAAAGTTCTTTATGCGGCAATCAGCCCCAGCATTTT
-	TRBJ2-5	TRBV9	-	CASSVGRGGEETQYF	TGTGCCAGCAGCGTAGGCAGGGGCGGAGAAGAGACCCAGTACTTC
-	TRBJ1-4	TRBV27	-	CASSSNSRPTNEKLFF	TGTGCCAGCAGCAGCAACAGTCGGCCAACTAATGAAAAACTGTTTTTT
-	TRBJ1-1	TRBV11-2	-	CASSFSRGATEAFF	TGTGCCAGCAGCTTTAGCCGGGGGGCCACTGAAGCTTTCTTT
once	TRBJ1-6	TRBV15	-	CATSHRFNSPLHF	TGTGCCACCAGCCACAGGTTCAATTCACCCCTCCACTTT
-	TRBJ2-7	TRBV5-1	-	CASTVGSGYEQYF	TGCGCCAGCACGGTCGGGAGTGGCTACGAGCAGTACTTC
-	TRBJ2-7	TRBV7-3	TRBD2	CASSPEGLAGREQYF	TGTGCCAGCAGCCCCGAGGGTTTAGCGGGACGCGAGCAGTACTTC
-	TRBJ1-3	TRBV5-4	-	CASSFDPSGNTIYF	TGTGCCAGCAGCTTCGACCCTTCTGGAAACACCATATATTTT
-	TRBJ2-5	TRBV7-3	-	CASSLTGGVETQYF	TGTGCCAGCAGCTTAACCGGGGGTGTCGAGACCCAGTACTTC
-	TRBJ2-3	TRBV9	TRBD2	CASSPGLGTDTQYF	TGTGCCAGCAGCCCGGGACTAGGAACAGATACGCAGTATTTT
-	TRBJ2-2	TRBV29-1	-	CSVLKNTGELFF	TGCAGCGTTCTGAAGAACACCGGGGAGCTGTTTTTT
-	TRBJ1-2	TRBV6-5	-	CATRGRDNYGYTF	TGTGCCACCCGGGGCAGGGATAACTATGGCTACACCTTC
-	TRBJ1-2	TRBV6-2/TRBV6-3	-	CASSNRTAIGSGYTF	TGTGCCAGCAGTAATCGGACAGCAATCGGTAGCGGCTACACCTTC
-	TRBJ2-7	TRBV28	-	CASSLDAGITYF	TGTGCCAGCAGTTTGGACGCTGGGATAACGTACTTC
-	TRBJ2-3	TRBV6-5	TRBD2	CASSYGLAGGPDTQYF	TGTGCCAGCAGTTACGGACTAGCGGGGGGGCCAGATACGCAGTATTTT
-	TRBJ1-3	TRBV5-1	-	CASSLGGMSGNTIYF	TGCGCCAGCAGCTTAGGAGGAATGTCTGGAAACACCATATATTTT
-	TRBJ2-2	TRBV24-1	-	CATSTGPLNTGELFF	TGTGCCACCAGCACAGGTCCCTTAAACACCGGGGAGCTGTTTTTT
-	TRBJ1-6	TRBV28	-	CASTSVGPSSYNSPLHF	TGTGCCAGCACCTCGGTGGGCCCAAGCTCCTATAATTCACCCCTCCACTTT
-	TRBJ2-4	TRBV5-1	-	CASSGGLGKNIQYF	TGCGCCAGCAGCGGAGGGTTAGGGAAAAACATTCAGTACTTC
-	TRBJ2-2	TRBV24-1	TRBD2	CATSGPGGPNTGELFF	TGTGCCACCAGTGGCCCGGGGGGGCCTAACACCGGGGAGCTGTTTTTT
-	TRBJ1-2	TRBV7-2	TRBD1	CASSPGGQDYGYTF	TGTGCCAGCAGCCCGGGGGGACAGGACTATGGCTACACCTTC
-	TRBJ2-1	TRBV2	TRBD1	CASSRGYSYNEQFF	TGTGCCAGCAGCAGGGGGTATTCCTACAATGAGCAGTTCTTC
-	TRBJ2-3	TRBV19	-	CATHSPGLTDTQYF	TGTGCCACCCACTCTCCGGGGTTGACAGATACGCAGTATTTT
-	TRBJ2-3	TRBV2	-	CASNKEGTDTQYF	TGTGCCAGCAATAAGGAGGGCACAGATACGCAGTATTTT
once	TRBJ1-2	TRBV6-2/TRBV6-3	-	CASSYLSRGTYGYTF	TGTGCCAGCAGTTACTTAAGTCGCGGAACCTATGGCTACACCTTC
-	TRBJ2-5	TRBV7-9	-	CASSPVVETQYF	TGTGCCAGCAGCCCAGTTGTGGAGACCCAGTACTTC
-	TRBJ1-2	TRBV4-2	TRBD1	CASSQQGTALNYGYTF	TGTGCCAGCAGCCAACAAGGGACAGCGCTAAACTATGGCTACACCTTC
-	TRBJ1-6	TRBV7-2	-	CASSLEAVLNSPLHF	TGTGCCAGCAGCTTAGAGGCAGTTCTTAATTCACCCCTCCACTTT
few	TRBJ1-2	TRBV4-3	-	CASSQDFGALYGYTF	TGCGCCAGCAGCCAAGATTTTGGGGCCCTCTATGGCTACACCTTC
once	TRBJ2-2	TRBV9	TRBD1	CASSVFSTGIAGELFF	TGTGCCAGCAGCGTTTTCTCGACAGGGATCGCCGGGGAGCTGTTTTTT
-	TRBJ2-7	TRBV3-1/TRBV3-2	-	CASSQDLLETREQYF	TGTGCCAGCAGCCAAGATCTACTAGAGACCCGCGAGCAGTACTTC
-	TRBJ1-3	TRBV2	-	CASEGNTIYF	TGTGCCAGCGAAGGAAACACCATATATTTT
-	TRBJ1-3	TRBV6-5	-	CASSYSSSLSGNTIYF	TGTGCCAGCAGTTACTCGTCCAGTCTCTCTGGAAACACCATATATTTT
-	TRBJ1-4	TRBV5-1	TRBD1	CASSSGQGNEKLFF	TGCGCCAGCAGCTCCGGACAGGGAAACGAAAAACTGTTTTTT
-	TRBJ2-3	TRBV20-1	TRBD2	CSASTSGFTDTQYF	TGCAGTGCTAGTACTAGCGGGTTCACAGATACGCAGTATTTT
-	TRBJ1-6	TRBV7-8	-	CASSWDDNSPLHF	TGTGCCAGCAGCTGGGACGATAATTCACCCCTCCACTTT
-	TRBJ2-3	TRBV13	TRBD1	CASRETGGLDTQYF	TGTGCCAGCCGAGAGACAGGGGGCCTAGATACGCAGTATTTT
many	TRBJ2-2	TRBV27	-	CASSQKTHYTGELFF	TGTGCCAGCAGCCAGAAAACACATTACACCGGGGAGCTGTTTTTT
-	TRBJ2-1	TRBV12-3/TRBV12-4	-	CASSLGAYNEQFF	TGTGCCAGCAGTTTAGGGGCCTACAATGAGCAGTTCTTC
-	TRBJ2-1	TRBV4-1	-	CASSQDDRYNEQFF	TGCGCCAGCAGCCAAGATGACAGGTACAATGAGCAGTTCTTC
-	TRBJ2-7	TRBV29-1	-	CSGVKDSYEQYF	TGCAGCGGAGTGAAGGACTCCTACGAGCAGTACTTC
-	TRBJ2-3	TRBV7-2	-	CASSKTGGATDTQYF	TGTGCCAGCAGCAAAACAGGGGGGGCAACAGATACGCAGTATTTT
-	TRBJ1-2	TRBV19	-	CASIRRGGDGYTF	TGTGCCAGTATACGGAGAGGTGGGGATGGCTACACCTTC
-	TRBJ2-2	TRBV10-1	-	CASSVGPTGELFF	TGCGCCAGCAGTGTCGGACCGACCGGGGAGCTGTTTTTT
-	TRBJ2-7	TRBV7-2	-	CASSYGRDPKVYEQYF	TGTGCCAGCAGCTACGGCCGGGACCCCAAAGTGTACGAGCAGTACTTC